Presented here are 10 T cell receptor beta chains from one specimen sequenced in a study of cytomegalovirus exposure and HLA in healthy donors. Use of 60 Vbeta and 13 Jbeta primers characterized the PCR. Profiling relied on immunoSEQ multiplex PCR, and the TCRdb table lists in-frame clones only, not all of them. The table lists 130,000 or so clones, 72% of them singletons. Source material: PBMCs. The receptors were gathered from a man aged 45 to 65 in good health and CMV-seropositive.

In the case of this clone: In the same sample, other DNA sequences code for this CDR3. The chain uses TRBV5-1 and TRBJ1-2, with 7 bases identical to TRBD1. Looked up from germline, CDR1 is SGHRS and CDR2 is YFSETQ. The J segment lost 6 bases and the V segment lost 0 bases, leaving 5 bases of the junction unmatched. CDR3 size: 14 residues. Here the CDR3 reads CASSLERGRDGYTF. Here the CDR3 DNA reads TGCGCCAGCAGCTTGGAAAGGGGGCGCGATGGCTACACCTTC.

This clone was seen only once. The chain employs TRBV14 and TRBJ1-5; possible D gene TRBD1, 6 bases. This CDR3 is 17 amino acids long. Germline CDR1 SGHDN, CDR2 FVKESK. V was shortened by 7 bases and J by 2 bases, with 21 bases between the two germline ends. CDR3 region: CASNGGHWTTGNQPQHF. CDR3 coding DNA: TGTGCCAGCAATGGGGGACACTGGACGACTGGCAATCAGCCCCAGCATTTT.

The V call is TRBV7-2, the J call TRBJ1-6; 9 bases agree with TRBD1. The trim removed 5 bases at V and 10 bases at J, leaving 6 bases unmatched. This CDR3 is 14 amino acids long. CDR1 and CDR2 (germline): SGHTA, FQGNSA. CDR3 sequence: CASSLGTGLSPLHF. CDR3 nucleotide sequence: TGTGCCAGCAGCCTCGGGACAGGGCTCTCACCCCTCCACTTT.

The chain is built from TRBV7-2 and TRBJ1-1; D is unclear. The CDR3 has 13 residues. Germline CDR1 is SGHTA and CDR2 is FQGNSA. V lost 6 bases and J lost 1, with 9 bases in between. CDR3 amino acids: CASSFTPNTEAFF. CDR3 bases: TGTGCCAGCAGTTTTACACCGAACACTGAAGCTTTCTTT.

This clone was recorded a few times. V is TRBV6-5 and J is TRBJ1-6; a possible D gene is TRBD1 (5 bases). Germline loops: CDR1 MNHEY, CDR2 SVGAGI. The CDR3 is made up of 14 amino acids. V was cut by 3 bases and J by 10 bases, with 13 bases left in between. In DNA, the CDR3 is TGTGCCAGCAGTTATGCAGGGAGGATATCACCCCTCCACTTT. Residues: CASSYAGRISPLHF.

The chain carries TRBV5-1 and TRBJ2-2; 10 nucleotides align to TRBD2. V trimming: 4 bases; J trimming: 4 bases; junction bases outside the gene matches: 10. Germline CDR1 is SGHRS and CDR2 is YFSETQ. This CDR3 contains 17 residues. CDR3 coding DNA: TGCGCCAGCAGCCCTGGCCTAGCGGGAGCCACCACCGGGGAGCTGTTTTTT. It is translated as CASSPGLAGATTGELFF.

This clone was recorded only once. This chain joins TRBV6-5 and TRBJ1-5; D perhaps matches TRBD1 (6 bases). The ends were cut back, 0 bases at V and 3 bases at J, with 9 bases in the middle. Germline V CDR1 and CDR2: MNHEY, SVGAGI. The CDR3 is 15 residues long. The CDR3 spells CASSYSHRDNQPQHF. CDR3 DNA: TGTGCCAGCAGTTACTCCCACAGGGACAATCAGCCCCAGCATTTT.

The chain couples TRBV19 to TRBJ1-5; 7 bases match TRBD1. V was clipped by 8 bases and J by 4 bases; unmatched bases: 8. Per the germline V gene, CDR1 is LNHDA and CDR2 is SQIVND (reference sequence). The CDR3 totals 14 residues. The CDR3 reads CASQGDFLNQPQHF. DNA for the CDR3: TGTGCCAGTCAGGGGGACTTCCTTAATCAGCCCCAGCATTTT.

The rearrangement links TRBV9 to TRBJ2-7, with D perhaps matching TRBD2 (6 bases). V lost 3 bases to trimming and J lost 5 bases, with 18 bases between them. Per the germline V gene, CDR1 is SGDLS and CDR2 is YYNGEE. CDR3 size: 15 residues. The CDR3: CASSDGGRLSNEQYF. Written as DNA, the CDR3 is TGTGCCAGCAGCGATGGGGGGAGGCTATCAAACGAGCAGTACTTC. Full variable domain (outside the CDR3, taken from reference TRBV9 and TRBJ2-7): DSGVTQTPKHLITATGQRVTLRCSPRSGDLSVYWYQQSLDQGLQFLIQYYNGEERAKGNILERFSAQQFPDLHSELNLSSLELGDSALYFCASSDGGRLSNEQYFGPGTRLTVT.

The rearrangement links TRBV7-2 to TRBJ2-3; TRBD2 is a possible D gene (7 bases). This CDR3 region has 16 residues. Germline V gene data show CDR1 as SGHTA and CDR2 as FQGNSA. V gave up 5 bases and J gave up 4 bases, with 19 bases separating them. The CDR3 DNA reads as TGTGCCAGCAGCCGTATAGGGGGGGGATGGGCAGATACGCAGTATTTT. Translation: CASSRIGGGWADTQYF.